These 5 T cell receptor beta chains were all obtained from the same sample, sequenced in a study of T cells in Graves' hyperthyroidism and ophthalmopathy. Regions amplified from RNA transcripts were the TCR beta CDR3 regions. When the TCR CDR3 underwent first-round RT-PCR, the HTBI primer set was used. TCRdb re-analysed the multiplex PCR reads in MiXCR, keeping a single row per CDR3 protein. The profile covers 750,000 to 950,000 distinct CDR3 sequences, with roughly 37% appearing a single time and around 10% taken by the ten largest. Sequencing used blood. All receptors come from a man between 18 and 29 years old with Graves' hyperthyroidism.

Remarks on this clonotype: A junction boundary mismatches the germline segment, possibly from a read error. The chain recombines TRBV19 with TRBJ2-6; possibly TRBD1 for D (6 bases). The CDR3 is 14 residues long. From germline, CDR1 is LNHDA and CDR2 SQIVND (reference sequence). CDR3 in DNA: TGTGCCAGTAGCAGGGGTACTGGGGCCAACGTCCCGACTTTC. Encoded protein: CASSRGTGANVPTF.

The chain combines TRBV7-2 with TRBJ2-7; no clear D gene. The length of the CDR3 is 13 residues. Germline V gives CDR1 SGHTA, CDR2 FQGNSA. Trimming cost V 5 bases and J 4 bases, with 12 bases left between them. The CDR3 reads CASSGWNTYEQYF. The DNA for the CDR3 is TGTGCCAGCAGCGGCTGGAATACTTACGAGCAGTACTTC.

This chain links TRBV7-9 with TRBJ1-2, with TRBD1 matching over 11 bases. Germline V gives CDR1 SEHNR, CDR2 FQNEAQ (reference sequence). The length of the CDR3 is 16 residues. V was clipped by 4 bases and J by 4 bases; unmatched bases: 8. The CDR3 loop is CASSSPGQGGSYGYTF. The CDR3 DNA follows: TGTGCCAGCAGCTCTCCGGGACAGGGGGGCAGCTATGGCTACACCTTC.

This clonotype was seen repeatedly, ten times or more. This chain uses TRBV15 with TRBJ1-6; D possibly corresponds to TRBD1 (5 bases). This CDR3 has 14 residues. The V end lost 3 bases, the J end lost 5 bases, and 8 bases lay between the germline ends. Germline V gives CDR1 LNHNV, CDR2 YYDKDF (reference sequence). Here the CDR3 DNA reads TGTGCCACCAGCAGGGCGGGGGATAATTCACCCCTCCACTTT. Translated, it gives CATSRAGDNSPLHF.

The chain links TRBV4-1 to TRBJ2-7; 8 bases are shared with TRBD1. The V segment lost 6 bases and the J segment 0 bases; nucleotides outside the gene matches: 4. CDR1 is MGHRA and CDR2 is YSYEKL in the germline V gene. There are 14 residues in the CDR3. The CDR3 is CASRDRAYSYEQYF. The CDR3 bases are TGCGCCAGCAGGGACAGGGCCTACTCCTACGAGCAGTACTTC.